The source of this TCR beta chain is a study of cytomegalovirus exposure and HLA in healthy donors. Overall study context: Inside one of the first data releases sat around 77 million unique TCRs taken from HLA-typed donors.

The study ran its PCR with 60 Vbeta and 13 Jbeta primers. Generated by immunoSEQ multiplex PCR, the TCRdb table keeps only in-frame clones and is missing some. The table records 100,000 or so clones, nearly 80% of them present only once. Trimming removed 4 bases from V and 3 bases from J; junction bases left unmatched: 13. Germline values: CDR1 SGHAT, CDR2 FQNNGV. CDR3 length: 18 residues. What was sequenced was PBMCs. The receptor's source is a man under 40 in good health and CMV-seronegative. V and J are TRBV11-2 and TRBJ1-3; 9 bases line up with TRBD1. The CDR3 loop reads CASSSSGTGLGVGNTIYF. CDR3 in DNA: TGTGCCAGCAGCTCCTCCGGGACAGGGCTCGGCGTTGGAAACACCATATATTTT.